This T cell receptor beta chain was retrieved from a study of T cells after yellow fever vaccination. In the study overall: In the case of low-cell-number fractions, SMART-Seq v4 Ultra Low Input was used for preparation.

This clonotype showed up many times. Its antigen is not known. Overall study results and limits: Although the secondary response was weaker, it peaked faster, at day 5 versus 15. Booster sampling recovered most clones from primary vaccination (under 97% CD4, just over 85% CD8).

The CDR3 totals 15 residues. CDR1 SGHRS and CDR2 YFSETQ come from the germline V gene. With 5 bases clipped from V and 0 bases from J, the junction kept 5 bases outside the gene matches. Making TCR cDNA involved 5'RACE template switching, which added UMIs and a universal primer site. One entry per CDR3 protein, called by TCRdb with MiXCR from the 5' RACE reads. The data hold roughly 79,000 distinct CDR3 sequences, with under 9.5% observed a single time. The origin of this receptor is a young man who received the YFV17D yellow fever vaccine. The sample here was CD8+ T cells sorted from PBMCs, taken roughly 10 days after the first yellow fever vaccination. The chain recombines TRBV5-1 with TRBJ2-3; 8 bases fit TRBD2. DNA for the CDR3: TGCGCCAGCAGGTCGTTAGCGGGGAGCACAGATACGCAGTATTTT. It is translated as CASRSLAGSTDTQYF.